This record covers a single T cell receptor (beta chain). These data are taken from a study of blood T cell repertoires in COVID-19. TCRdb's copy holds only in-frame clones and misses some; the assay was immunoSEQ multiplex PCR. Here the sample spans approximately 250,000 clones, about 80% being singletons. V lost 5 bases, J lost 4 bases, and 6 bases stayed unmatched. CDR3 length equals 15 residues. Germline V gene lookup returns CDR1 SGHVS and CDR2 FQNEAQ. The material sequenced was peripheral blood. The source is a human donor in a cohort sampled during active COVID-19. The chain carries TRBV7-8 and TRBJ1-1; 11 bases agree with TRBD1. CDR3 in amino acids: CASSNRDRGFTEAFF. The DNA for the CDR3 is TGTGCCAGCAGCAATAGGGACAGGGGGTTCACTGAAGCTTTCTTT.